Listed here are 13 T cell receptor beta chains from one sample, sequenced in a study of CD8+ T cells in alopecia areata. It was cDNA, reverse transcribed from extracted RNA, that served as the sequencing template. Sequencing was performed with immunoSEQ multiplex PCR; in TCRdb, only in-frame clones are kept and a portion is missing. The profile covers about 30,000 clones, with approximately 60% appearing a single time and roughly 18% taken by the ten largest. The specimen sequenced was NKG2D-high CD8+ T cells sorted from blood. These receptors all stem from a human donor with alopecia areata.

The genes are TRBV6-5 and TRBJ2-7; TRBD2 is a possible D gene (6 bases). CDR3 length: 16 residues. Trimming left V 0 bases short and J 3 bases short, with 15 bases between. Germline values: CDR1 MNHEY, CDR2 SVGAGI. CDR3 amino acids: CASSYSLGGFSYEQYF. CDR3 in DNA: TGTGCCAGCAGTTACTCCTTAGGAGGGTTTAGCTACGAGCAGTACTTC.

The V gene is TRBV11-2, the J gene TRBJ1-1; D is perhaps TRBD1 (6 bases). V gave up 2 bases and J gave up 3 bases, with 10 bases separating them. The V gene's germline CDR1 is SGHAT and CDR2 FQNNGV. The CDR3 consists of 14 residues. CDR3 loop: CASSLWGAYTEAFF. The CDR3 nucleotides read TGTGCCAGCAGCTTATGGGGGGCGTACACTGAAGCTTTCTTT.

This clone was seen only once. The rearrangement joins TRBV2 to TRBJ2-7; 7 bases fit TRBD1. The CDR3 spans 16 residues. The junction had 13 bases not matched to a gene; V was cut back by 6 bases and J by 2 bases. Germline CDR1 SNHLY, CDR2 FYNNEI. CDR3: CASSIPRGTVPYEQYF. DNA of the CDR3: TGTGCCAGCAGCATCCCCCGAGGGACAGTTCCCTACGAGCAGTACTTC.

This clone was seen a few times. The gene calls are TRBV29-1 and TRBJ2-3; 9 bases align to TRBD2. The germline V gene encodes CDR1 SQVTM and CDR2 ANQGSEA. There are 15 residues in the CDR3. V was clipped by 6 bases and J by 0 bases; unmatched bases: 7. The CDR3 region has the DNA TGCAGCGTAGCTGCTAGCGGGGATAGCACAGATACGCAGTATTTT. This translates into CSVAASGDSTDTQYF.

This clone was observed a few times. The chain joins TRBV7-8 to TRBJ2-7, with D maybe TRBD1 (5 bases). V lost 1 base and J 4 bases, leaving 8 bases between the germline ends. The CDR3 consists of 13 residues. Germline V gene lookup returns CDR1 SGHVS and CDR2 FQNEAQ. CDR3 loop: CASSLDAGYEQYF. CDR3 DNA: TGTGCCAGCAGCTTAGACGCAGGGTACGAGCAGTACTTC.

The chain is built from TRBV19 and TRBJ2-7, with D maybe TRBD2 (6 bases). Per germline, CDR1 LNHDA and CDR2 SQIVND (reference sequence). Trimming took off 4 bases at V and 7 bases at J, with 11 bases between the two ends. The length of the CDR3 is 12 residues. CDR3 loop: CASSTGLEEQYF. The CDR3 bases are TGTGCCAGTAGTACGGGACTCGAGGAGCAGTACTTC.

This chain connects TRBV27 to TRBJ2-1, with a weak D call TRBD2 (5 bases). Germline CDR1 MNHEY, CDR2 SMNVEV (reference sequence). Deletions cut 5 bases from V and 6 bases from J, with 20 bases between. The CDR3 runs 16 residues. The chain's CDR3 is CASSTTSSPSFNEQFF. Here the CDR3 DNA reads TGTGCCAGCAGTACAACTAGTTCCCCATCGTTCAATGAGCAGTTCTTC.

The chain uses TRBV7-9 and TRBJ1-1; weak D call: TRBD1 (5 bases). Looked up from germline, CDR1 is SEHNR and CDR2 is FQNEAQ (reference sequence). Trimming shortened V by 5 bases and J by 3 bases, and 13 bases separated the two germline ends. The CDR3 has 14 amino acids. The CDR3 DNA follows: TGTGCCAGCAGCCCACGGGACGGATACACTGAAGCTTTCTTT. As protein: CASSPRDGYTEAFF.

This rearrangement joins TRBV7-2 to TRBJ2-1; TRBD2 matches 10 bases. V gave up 3 bases and J gave up 5 bases; unmatched junction bases: 1. CDR1 SGHTA and CDR2 FQGNSA come from the germline V gene. This CDR3 has 14 residues. The CDR3 bases are TGTGCCAGCAGCTTTCTAGCGGGAGACAATGAGCAGTTCTTC. Translated: CASSFLAGDNEQFF.

J is TRBJ2-3 and V is TRBV6-4, with 10 bases matching TRBD2. Trimming took 3 bases from V and 4 from J; bases not matched to a gene: 4. CDR1 and CDR2 from the germline V gene are MRHNA and SNTAGT. The CDR3 length is 15 residues. CDR3 nucleotide sequence: TGTGCCAGCAGTGAGGCTAGCGGGAGCCCAGATACGCAGTATTTT. Translating gives CASSEASGSPDTQYF.

The rearrangement joins TRBV7-3 to TRBJ2-7; D is unclear. The CDR3 is 14 amino acids. Germline CDR1 reads SGHTA; CDR2 reads FQGTGA. The V and J ends lost 3 bases and 0 bases respectively, with 9 bases between them. The CDR3 region is CASSLTPGSYEQYF. CDR3 nucleotide sequence: TGTGCCAGCAGCTTGACACCCGGCTCCTACGAGCAGTACTTC. The whole variable domain, filled in from reference TRBV7-3 and TRBJ2-7, reads GAGVSQTPSNKVTEKGKYVELRCDPISGHTALYWYRQSLGQGPEFLIYFQGTGAADDSGLPNDRFFAVRPEGSVSTLKIQRTERGDSAVYLCASSLTPGSYEQYFGPGTRLTVT.

CDR3 region: CASSYRDRANYEQYF. The CDR3 nucleotides read TGTGCCAGCAGTTACCGAGACAGGGCAAACTACGAGCAGTACTTC. The rearrangement uses TRBV27 and TRBJ2-7, with TRBD1 matching over 7 bases. The CDR3 is 15 amino acids. V lost 4 bases and J lost 3; bases outside the gene matches: 9. Germline values: CDR1 MNHEY, CDR2 SMNVEV (reference sequence).

The V call is TRBV4-2, the J call TRBJ2-7; D may be TRBD2 (5 bases). V dropped 1 base and J dropped 2 bases, with 12 bases sitting between them. The germline V gene encodes CDR1 LGHNA and CDR2 YNFKEQ. This CDR3 is built from 15 residues. CDR3 coding DNA: TGTGCCAGCAGCCAAGCGCTGTTGGAGGCCTACGAGCAGTACTTC. Its protein product is CASSQALLEAYEQYF.